These 26 T cell receptor beta chains came from one sample sequenced in a study of blood T cell repertoires in COVID-19. Repertoires were generated with immunoSEQ multiplex PCR, while TCRdb's copy carries only in-frame clones and drops some. The table has 150,000 to 200,000 clones, approximately 80% seen once. The sample consisted of PBMCs or T cells enriched from blood (not recorded which). These receptors all stem from a man between 50 and 59 years old who had recovered from COVID-19.

The gene calls are TRBV7-6 and TRBJ2-5, with 14 bases fitting TRBD2. CDR3 size: 16 residues. V lost 5 bases to trimming and J lost 8 bases; unmatched junction nucleotides: 10. CDR1 is SGHVS and CDR2 is FNYEAQ in the germline V gene. This CDR3 is CASSGLAGGPRDTQYF. The CDR3 bases are TGTGCCAGCAGCGGACTAGCGGGGGGCCCAAGAGATACCCAGTACTTC.

The chain is built from TRBV5-1 and TRBJ2-7; 11 bases align to TRBD2. The V gene end was trimmed by 2 bases and the J gene end by 8 bases; junction bases not matched to a gene: 6. Per germline, CDR1 SGHRS and CDR2 YFSETQ. The CDR3 extends over 14 amino acids. As DNA, the CDR3 is TGCGCCAGCAGCTTTAGACTAGCGGGGTACAAGCAGTACTTC. Translated, it gives CASSFRLAGYKQYF.

This clone was counted a single time. This chain connects TRBV6-5 to TRBJ2-5, with 10 bases that match TRBD1. The CDR3 is made up of 14 amino acids. Germline loops: CDR1 MNHEY, CDR2 SVGAGI. V shed 6 bases and J 4 bases; nucleotides not matched to a gene: 5. The CDR3 DNA is TGTGCCAGCAGCCGGGACAGGGGACGAGAGACCCAGTACTTC. It encodes CASSRDRGRETQYF.

V and J are TRBV19 and TRBJ1-2; 10 bases are shared with TRBD1. The CDR3 length is 14 residues. The germline gives CDR1 LNHDA, CDR2 SQIVND (reference sequence). V lost 4 bases and J lost 6; bases outside the gene matches: 5. The CDR3 DNA follows: TGTGCCAGTAGTACGGACAGGGGGTTAAATGGCTACACCTTC. This gives the protein CASSTDRGLNGYTF.

The V and J genes are TRBV5-1 and TRBJ2-3; D possibly corresponds to TRBD2 (6 bases). Deletions cut 0 bases from V and 2 bases from J, with 13 bases between. Per the germline V gene, CDR1 is SGHRS and CDR2 is YFSETQ. The CDR3 loop spans 16 amino acids. CDR3 residues: CASSLVGGGITDTQYF. In DNA form, the CDR3 reads TGCGCCAGCAGCTTGGTGGGAGGAGGCATCACAGATACGCAGTATTTT.

The rearrangement links TRBV5-8 to TRBJ2-7, with TRBD1 matching over 7 bases. CDR3 length: 16 amino acids. The germline gives CDR1 SGHTS, CDR2 YDEGEE. The junction had 10 bases not matched to a gene; V was cut back by 1 base and J by 3 bases. In DNA, the CDR3 is TGTGCCAGCAGCTTGAGATTCGGACAGGTGGGCTACGAGCAGTACTTC. Protein: CASSLRFGQVGYEQYF.

This clone was recorded at least ten times. The rearrangement links TRBV19 to TRBJ2-7; TRBD2 matches 12 bases. The CDR3 runs to 15 residues. Germline V lookup: CDR1 LNHDA, CDR2 SQIVND (reference sequence). V shed 5 bases, J shed 3 bases, and the junction held 5 bases outside the gene matches. The CDR3 nucleotides read TGTGCCAGTAGTCCGACTAGCGGGGGCGGCTACGAGCAGTACTTC. It codes for CASSPTSGGGYEQYF.

The chain joins TRBV5-1 to TRBJ2-7; 9 nucleotides line up with TRBD1. J gave up 5 bases and V 3 bases, and 3 bases lay outside the gene matches. This CDR3 is 13 amino acids long. Germline V CDR1 and CDR2: SGHRS, YFSETQ. For the CDR3, the DNA is TGCGCCAGCAGCTACAGGGGGCCTCACGAGCAGTACTTC. Residues: CASSYRGPHEQYF. Variable domain in full (rest from reference TRBV5-1 and TRBJ2-7): KAGVTQTPRYLIKTRGQQVTLSCSPISGHRSVSWYQQTPGQGLQFLFEYFSETQRNKGNFPGRFSGRQFSNSRSEMNVSTLELGDSALYLCASSYRGPHEQYFGPGTRLTVT.

The gene calls are TRBV6-5 and TRBJ2-7, with 12 bases aligning to TRBD1. CDR1 MNHEY and CDR2 SVGAGI come from the germline V gene. V trimming: 6 bases; J trimming: 7 bases; junction bases outside the gene matches: 4. The CDR3 is 13 residues long. The CDR3 loop is CASSPGQGAEQYF. CDR3 DNA: TGTGCCAGCAGCCCGGGACAGGGGGCTGAGCAGTACTTC.

J is TRBJ1-4 and V is TRBV19; D is unclear. Germline values: CDR1 LNHDA, CDR2 SQIVND (reference sequence). The CDR3 covers 13 residues. Between the trimmed V and J ends, which lost 4 bases and 5 bases, there was a span of 8 bases. CDR3 nucleotides: TGTGCCAGTAGTAACACCTTAAATGAAAAACTGTTTTTT. Protein product: CASSNTLNEKLFF.

The V and J genes are TRBV15 and TRBJ1-1; D not certain. CDR3 length equals 12 residues. Trimming took 5 bases from V and 5 from J, leaving 9 bases between them. CDR1 and CDR2 (germline): LNHNV, YYDKDF (reference sequence). The CDR3, as DNA: TGTGCCACCAGCGGGCGCCTAACTGAAGCTTTCTTT. Encoded protein: CATSGRLTEAFF. The full variable domain, completed using reference TRBV15 and TRBJ1-1, is DAMVIQNPRYQVTQFGKPVTLSCSQTLNHNVMYWYQQKSSQAPKLLFHYYDKDFNNEADTPDNFQSRRPNTSFCFLDIRSPGLGDTAMYLCATSGRLTEAFFGQGTRLTVV.

The V gene is TRBV10-2, the J gene TRBJ2-1, with 11 positions matching TRBD2. The CDR3 spans 16 residues. Germline values: CDR1 WSHSY, CDR2 SAAADI. The ends lost 8 bases at V and 6 bases at J; junction bases unmatched: 12. The DNA for the CDR3 is TGCGCCAGCGCGTCGGCTGGGACTAGCGGCTTCAATGAGCAGTTCTTC. Protein sequence: CASASAGTSGFNEQFF.

CDR3 region: CASSLDHRSGLWAFF. The CDR3, as DNA: TGTGCCAGCAGTTTAGATCACAGGAGCGGGTTATGGGCTTTCTTT. V gene TRBV28 combines with J gene TRBJ1-1; TRBD1 might be the D (5 bases). The germline CDR1 and CDR2 sequences are MDHEN and SYDVKM. V lost 2 bases to trimming and J lost 11 bases, with 21 bases between them. The CDR3 extends over 15 amino acids.

The chain has TRBV4-1 and TRBJ2-4; D perhaps matches TRBD2 (6 bases). The germline V and J ends were trimmed by 0 bases and 1 base, with 10 bases remaining between them. The germline gives CDR1 MGHRA, CDR2 YSYEKL. This CDR3 is built from 16 residues. The CDR3: CASSQEGGVAKNIQYF. Written as DNA, the CDR3 is TGCGCCAGCAGCCAAGAGGGCGGGGTTGCCAAAAACATTCAGTACTTC.

The genes are TRBV9 and TRBJ1-3, with TRBD1 matching over 8 bases. This CDR3 is 15 amino acids long. V lost 4 bases and J lost 6; bases outside the gene matches: 9. CDR1 SGDLS and CDR2 YYNGEE come from the germline V gene. CDR3 nucleotide sequence: TGTGCCAGCAGCCCCGGACAGGGAAATTTAAACACCATATATTTT. Amino acids: CASSPGQGNLNTIYF.

The V call is TRBV7-2, the J call TRBJ1-5; D unresolved. Germline assignment: CDR1 SGHTA and CDR2 FQGNSA. Trimming left V 2 bases short and J 3 bases short, with 5 bases between. The CDR3 loop spans 13 amino acids. DNA for the CDR3: TGTGCCAGCAGCTTAAACAACAATCAGCCCCAGCATTTT. Its translation: CASSLNNNQPQHF.

The chain joins TRBV5-1 to TRBJ2-2, with D hard to call. Germline values: CDR1 SGHRS, CDR2 YFSETQ. The CDR3 has 19 residues. Trimming pared 4 bases from V and 1 base from J, leaving 23 bases between. The CDR3 bases are TGCGCCAGCAGCCCGGAAAGCTTAGTGGGCTTAGGGAACACCGGGGAGCTGTTTTTT. It encodes CASSPESLVGLGNTGELFF.

The CDR3 DNA is TGTGCCAGCACAAGACACCGATCGGACACTGAAGCTTTCTTT. This codes for CASTRHRSDTEAFF. The chain carries TRBV18 and TRBJ1-1; no clear D. Germline CDR1 and CDR2: KGHSH and LQKENI. There are 14 residues in the CDR3. Trimming shortened V by 8 bases and J by 3 bases, and 16 bases separated the two germline ends.

The chain joins TRBV29-1 to TRBJ2-2, with 9 bases that match TRBD2. Germline CDR1 reads SQVTM; CDR2 reads ANQGSEA. With 4 bases clipped from V and 4 bases from J, the junction kept 4 bases outside the gene matches. The CDR3 runs 14 residues. The CDR3: CSVVGGRATGELFF. CDR3 sequence (DNA): TGCAGCGTTGTTGGCGGGAGGGCCACCGGGGAGCTGTTTTTT.

The J gene is TRBJ1-4, the V gene TRBV4-1; 7 bases line up with TRBD1. This CDR3 has 17 amino acids. The germline CDR1 and CDR2 sequences are MGHRA and YSYEKL. V lost 2 bases and J lost 8; bases outside the gene matches: 14. The CDR3 reads CASSQTHRQGREEKLFF. The CDR3 DNA reads TGCGCCAGCAGCCAAACCCACCGACAGGGTCGTGAGGAAAAACTGTTTTTT.

The chain couples TRBV6-9 to TRBJ2-5, with 8 bases matching TRBD2. The CDR3 consists of 15 residues. With V trimmed by 7 bases and J by 1 base, 8 bases remained unmatched. Germline CDR1 is MNHGY and CDR2 is SVAAGI. CDR3: CASIWGGGTQETQYF. CDR3 nucleotides: TGTGCCAGCATATGGGGCGGGGGGACCCAAGAGACCCAGTACTTC.

The CDR3 loop is CASSEKPDTLNYGYTF. The CDR3 coding sequence is TGTGCCAGCAGCGAAAAACCGGACACGCTTAACTATGGCTACACCTTC. V and J are TRBV7-8 and TRBJ1-2, with D possibly TRBD1 on 5 matching bases. V was pared by 5 bases and J by 1 base, with 17 bases between. There are 16 residues in the CDR3. CDR1 is SGHVS, CDR2 FQNEAQ, per germline.

The CDR3 region is CASSLEIQGTEAFF. CDR3 in DNA: TGTGCCAGCAGCTTGGAGATCCAGGGCACTGAAGCTTTCTTT. The chain recombines TRBV5-6 with TRBJ1-1; TRBD1 is a possible D gene (5 bases). This CDR3 spans 14 amino acids. The V gene's germline CDR1 is SGHDT and CDR2 YYEEEE. The V end lost 0 bases, the J end lost 4 bases, and 10 bases lay between the germline ends.

The chain combines TRBV28 with TRBJ1-2; D gene uncertain. The V and J ends lost 2 bases and 4 bases respectively, with 8 bases between them. This CDR3 contains 13 residues. Germline V CDR1 and CDR2: MDHEN, SYDVKM. This CDR3 reads CASSLREIYGYTF. Written as DNA, the CDR3 is TGTGCCAGCAGTTTAAGGGAGATCTATGGCTACACCTTC.

This rearrangement joins TRBV2 to TRBJ1-3; 8 bases line up with TRBD1. V shed 4 bases and J 4 bases; nucleotides not matched to a gene: 3. CDR1 and CDR2 from the germline V gene are SNHLY and FYNNEI. The CDR3 contains 14 residues. The CDR3 is CASSGTGTGNTIYF. The CDR3 DNA follows: TGTGCCAGCAGTGGGACAGGGACCGGAAACACCATATATTTT.

This sequence joins TRBV19 and TRBJ2-1; 9 bases map to TRBD1. There are 15 residues in the CDR3. CDR1 is LNHDA and CDR2 is SQIVND in the germline V gene (reference sequence). With 6 bases clipped from V and 4 bases from J, the junction kept 7 bases outside the gene matches. The CDR3 region has the DNA TGTGCCAGTAGCCTGGACAGGGGTTATTACAATGAGCAGTTCTTC. Translation: CASSLDRGYYNEQFF.